This TCR beta chain was profiled in a study of PD-1 and CTLA-4 blockade in melanoma. The table came from immunoSEQ multiplex PCR; TCRdb's copy has only in-frame clones and leaves some out. The data show about 30,000 clones, with about 85% seen just once and roughly 6.8% held by the top ten. Germline V gene data show CDR1 as MNHEY and CDR2 as SVGEGT. The CDR3 sequence is 16 residues long. V gave up 0 bases and J gave up 3 bases; unmatched junction bases: 8. The gene calls are TRBV6-2 or TRBV6-3 and TRBJ2-7, with 7 positions matching TRBD1. Here the sequenced sample was CD8+ T cells from peripheral blood, taken from a patient given anti-PD-1 treatment. This receptor was obtained from a human donor with melanoma. CDR3 residues: CASSYSSGQMLYEQYF. The CDR3, as DNA: TGTGCCAGCAGTTACTCGTCGGGACAGATGCTCTACGAGCAGTACTTC.